Listed here are 20 T cell receptor beta chains from one sample, sequenced in a study of blood T cells in healthy people across ages. The second PCR ran roughly 6 to 12 cycles with a sample-barcoded 5' primer and J-beta primers. Using its own MiXCR run on the 5' RACE reads, TCRdb lists one record per CDR3 protein. The top ten hold under 8.5% of the sample, which has around 1.5 million distinct CDR3 sequences, approximately 60% seen once. The sequencing sample was made of blood. Receptor source: a young man in good health.

The chain carries TRBV9 and TRBJ2-4, with TRBD2 identical over 10 bases. The end of the DNA is better explained by TRBJ2-7, so the J call may be wrong. The CDR3 sequence is 14 residues long. The germline gives CDR1 SGDLS, CDR2 YYNGEE. CDR3 coding DNA: TGTGCCAGCAGCGTCACCGGGACTAGCGACGAGCAGTACTTC. Encoded protein: CASSVTGTSDEQYF.

The J gene is TRBJ2-1, the V gene TRBV4-2; TRBD1 matches 7 bases. The V gene's germline CDR1 is LGHNA and CDR2 YNFKEQ. CDR3 length equals 16 residues. Trimming cost V 0 bases and J 4 bases; bases outside gene matches: 6. CDR3 DNA: TGTGCCAGCAGCCAAGAGCCACAGGGGCAGTACAATGAGCAGTTCTTC. It translates to CASSQEPQGQYNEQFF.

CDR3 DNA sequence: TGTGCCACCAGCAGAGATCTGGGGGTCTACGAGCAGTACTTC. It translates to CATSRDLGVYEQYF. The rearrangement joins TRBV15 to TRBJ2-7; D possibly matches TRBD1 or TRBD2 (5 bases each). V gave up 0 bases and J gave up 3 bases, with 9 bases separating them. The CDR3 loop spans 14 amino acids. In germline, CDR1 is LNHNV, CDR2 YYDKDF (reference sequence).

This clonotype occurred once. The junction differs from germline at one of its ends, possibly a read error. This chain uses TRBV27 with TRBJ2-5, with D tentatively TRBD2 (6 bases). The J call is doubtful: the DNA matches TRBJ2-7 better. The CDR3 consists of 17 residues. The germline V gene encodes CDR1 MNHEY and CDR2 SMNVEV (reference sequence). Here the CDR3 DNA reads TGTGCCAGAAGTTTATCGGGTTCTTTTTCCGGGAGCTACGAGCAGTACTTC. Translating gives CARSLSGSFSGSYEQYF.

V usage is TRBV5-4 and J usage is TRBJ1-2, with 10 positions matching TRBD1. The CDR3 length is 14 residues. Trimming took 6 bases from V and 4 from J; bases not matched to a gene: 6. Germline CDR1 is SGHNT and CDR2 is YYREEE (reference sequence). This CDR3 is CASNVDRGGYGYTF. DNA for the CDR3: TGTGCCAGCAACGTGGACAGGGGGGGCTATGGCTACACCTTC. The full variable domain, rest sourced from reference TRBV5-4 and TRBJ1-2, is ETGVTQSPTHLIKTRGQQVTLRCSSQSGHNTVSWYQQALGQGPQFIFQYYREEENGRGNFPPRFSGLQFPNYSSELNVNALELDDSALYLCASNVDRGGYGYTFGSGTRLTVV.

This clonotype was found once. The chain links TRBV12-3 or TRBV12-4 to TRBJ2-1; 8 bases are a match to TRBD2. This CDR3 contains 15 residues. V lost 5 bases and J lost 4; bases outside the gene matches: 7. The CDR3 is CASSGAGALYNEQFF. DNA of the CDR3: TGTGCCAGCAGTGGAGCGGGAGCCCTTTACAATGAGCAGTTCTTC.

In its sample, this clonotype was seen a few times. The rearrangement joins TRBV29-1 to TRBJ2-3; D is uncertain. CDR3 length equals 10 residues. The germline CDR1 and CDR2 sequences are SQVTM and ANQGSEA. Between the trimmed V and J ends, which lost 6 bases and 5 bases, there was a span of 6 bases. DNA of the CDR3: TGCAGCGTCTGGGAAGATACGCAGTATTTT. It translates to CSVWEDTQYF.

The CDR3 nucleotides are TGCGCCAGCAGCTACCAGACTAGCGGGAGGGGCACAGATACGCAGTATTTT. As protein: CASSYQTSGRGTDTQYF. The chain combines TRBV5-1 with TRBJ2-3; 14 nucleotides agree with TRBD2. V lost 3 bases to trimming and J lost 1 base; unmatched junction nucleotides: 4. The CDR3 runs to 17 residues. Germline-derived CDR1 and CDR2 are SGHRS and YFSETQ. The whole variable domain, filled in from reference TRBV5-1 and TRBJ2-3, reads KAGVTQTPRYLIKTRGQQVTLSCSPISGHRSVSWYQQTPGQGLQFLFEYFSETQRNKGNFPGRFSGRQFSNSRSEMNVSTLELGDSALYLCASSYQTSGRGTDTQYFGPGTRLTVL.

The chain links TRBV4-1 to TRBJ2-1; D call uncertain. The CDR3 sequence is 15 residues long. Per the germline V gene, CDR1 is MGHRA and CDR2 is YSYEKL. V was pared by 0 bases and J by 8 bases, with 14 bases between. The CDR3 spells CASSQDGRTLDEQFF. The CDR3 DNA follows: TGCGCCAGCAGCCAAGATGGAAGGACCCTCGATGAGCAGTTCTTC.

V is TRBV12-3 or TRBV12-4 and J is TRBJ2-7; TRBD2 might be the D (6 bases). V lost 6 bases and J lost 2, with 20 bases in between. The CDR3 is 16 amino acids. The CDR3 reads CASSLGGGGFPYEQYF. The CDR3 region has the DNA TGTGCCAGCAGCCTCGGGGGTGGAGGGTTCCCCTACGAGCAGTACTTC.

This clonotype showed up just a few times. The genes are TRBV20-1 and TRBJ2-6; TRBD1 aligns across 7 bases. The germline V gene has CDR1 DFQATT and CDR2 SNEGSKA (reference sequence). This CDR3 has 15 residues. V gave up 6 bases and J gave up 0 bases; unmatched junction bases: 5. CDR3 region: CSANPGGSGANVLTF. The CDR3 DNA sequence: TGCAGTGCGAACCCAGGGGGCTCTGGGGCCAACGTCCTGACTTTC.

The chain has TRBV20-1 and TRBJ1-2; the D gene is possibly TRBD1 (5 bases). This CDR3 is built from 13 residues. Looked up from germline, CDR1 is DFQATT and CDR2 is SNEGSKA (reference sequence). V was pared by 2 bases and J by 4 bases, with 11 bases between. The CDR3 DNA sequence: TGCAGTGCTAGACAGGGAGAAAGCTATGGCTACACCTTC. Translation gives CSARQGESYGYTF.

This clonotype was seen a few times. The chain employs TRBV20-1 and TRBJ1-1; a weak D match, TRBD1 (5 bases). The germline V and J ends were trimmed by 6 bases and 2 bases, with 13 bases remaining between them. There are 13 residues in the CDR3. Looked up from germline, CDR1 is DFQATT and CDR2 is SNEGSKA (reference sequence). The CDR3 region has the DNA TGCAGTGCAGTCAGGAGGGGAAACACTGAAGCTTTCTTT. This codes for CSAVRRGNTEAFF.

The V and J genes are TRBV29-1 and TRBJ2-2, with 7 bases matching TRBD1. Germline V gene sequence: CDR1 SQVTM, CDR2 ANQGSEA. CDR3 size: 17 residues. The ends lost 2 bases at V and 4 bases at J; junction bases unmatched: 13. The CDR3 here is CSVEPVEGARATGELFF. CDR3 nucleotide sequence: TGCAGCGTTGAACCCGTAGAGGGGGCCAGGGCCACCGGGGAGCTGTTTTTT.

The rearrangement links TRBV10-3 to TRBJ2-5, with TRBD1 identical over 12 bases. CDR3 length: 18 amino acids. V shed 3 bases, J shed 2 bases, and the junction held 10 bases outside the gene matches. Germline-derived CDR1 and CDR2 are ENHRY and SYGVKD. The CDR3 protein is CAISEPGTGGLGQETQYF. CDR3 DNA: TGTGCCATCAGTGAACCCGGGACAGGGGGCCTAGGGCAAGAGACCCAGTACTTC.

This clonotype was detected a few times. The gene calls are TRBV11-2 and TRBJ2-1; D is possibly TRBD1 (5 bases). Looked up from germline, CDR1 is SGHAT and CDR2 is FQNNGV. The CDR3 contains 11 residues. Trimming shortened V by 1 base and J by 15 bases, and 10 bases separated the two germline ends. The CDR3 here is CASSLVGVLFF. Written as DNA, the CDR3 is TGTGCCAGCAGCTTAGTAGGGGTTCTGTTCTTC.

This clonotype turned up a few times. The chain employs TRBV5-1 and TRBJ1-4, with D unclear. The germline V gene encodes CDR1 SGHRS and CDR2 YFSETQ. V lost 2 bases and J 0 bases, leaving 5 bases between the germline ends. The CDR3 is made up of 14 amino acids. The CDR3 spells CASSFQATNEKLFF. The CDR3, as DNA: TGCGCCAGCAGCTTCCAGGCAACTAATGAAAAACTGTTTTTT.

The chain links TRBV10-3 to TRBJ2-1; perhaps TRBD2 as D (7 bases). Germline CDR1 reads ENHRY; CDR2 reads SYGVKD. The CDR3 sequence is 15 residues long. V lost 2 bases and J 3 bases, leaving 11 bases between the germline ends. The CDR3 nucleotides are TGTGCCATCAGTGAGGGACTAGGGGGCTACAATGAGCAGTTCTTC. Residues: CAISEGLGGYNEQFF.

This clonotype was observed a few times. V is TRBV5-1 and J is TRBJ2-3; D is undetermined. Germline CDR1 SGHRS, CDR2 YFSETQ. The CDR3 loop spans 13 amino acids. V dropped 3 bases and J dropped 6 bases, with 11 bases sitting between them. In DNA, the CDR3 is TGCGCCAGCAGCTCGACCGTGGCCGATACGCAGTATTTT. It yields the protein CASSSTVADTQYF.

V usage is TRBV4-2 and J usage is TRBJ1-1; 8 nucleotides line up with TRBD1. Germline V gene lookup returns CDR1 LGHNA and CDR2 YNFKEQ. The CDR3 runs 14 residues. J was trimmed by 1 base and V by 8 bases; bases with no gene match: 6. DNA of the CDR3: TGTGCCAGCGGAGACAGGGGCGGGAACACTGAAGCTTTCTTT. Amino acids: CASGDRGGNTEAFF.